This T cell receptor beta chain was sequenced during a study of shared clonotypes between healthy human individuals. As regards this clone: Its target is not known. Other DNA sequences within the sample encode an identical CDR3.

The CDR3 has 12 residues. V gave up 7 bases and J gave up 6 bases, with 13 bases separating them. The germline V gene has CDR1 SNHLY and CDR2 FYNNEI. Researchers partitioned CD4+ cells into CD45RA+ naive and CD45RA-negative memory subsets. Findings and caveats of the study: Despite large depth, rarefaction showed incomplete sorted-subset sequencing. Generally, naive subsets (rather than memory subsets) showed larger estimated richness.

Replicate PCRs from sorted subsets contained about 0.2 ug DNA, which is around 29,000 T cell genomes. TCRdb keeps only in-frame clones here, not all; method: immunoSEQ multiplex PCR. The table lists 600,000 to 700,000 clones, around 73% of them singletons. Material: memory CD4+ T cells sorted from blood. The subset here: CD45RA-negative fraction. This rearrangement joins TRBV2 to TRBJ2-7; perhaps TRBD2 as D (6 bases). The receptor's source is a woman in her twenties or thirties in good health. This CDR3 reads CASTGRGSEQYF. The CDR3, as DNA: TGTGCCAGCACTGGTCGGGGGAGCGAGCAGTACTTC. The full variable domain, completed using reference TRBV2 and TRBJ2-7, is EPEVTQTPSHQVTQMGQEVILRCVPISNHLYFYWYRQILGQKVEFLVSFYNNEISEKSEIFDDQFSVERPDGSNFTLKIRSTKLEDSAMYFCASTGRGSEQYFGPGTRLTVT.